The 7 T cell receptor beta chains below all came from one sample that was sequenced in a study of T cell responses to AZD1222 COVID-19 vaccine. The data were produced by immunoSEQ multiplex PCR, yet TCRdb's version contains in-frame clones alone and is incomplete. Of more than 95,000 clones listed, about 89% are singletons. Material: peripheral blood, obtained 28 days after the second dose of the MenACWY control vaccine. The receptors were gathered from an adult who received the MenACWY meningococcal vaccine as a control.

The genes are TRBV28 and TRBJ1-2, with TRBD1 matching over 9 bases. The CDR3 consists of 17 residues. Trimming removed 6 bases from V and 1 base from J; junction bases left unmatched: 12. Germline CDR1 reads MDHEN; CDR2 reads SYDVKM. The CDR3: CASRFQAGTGFNYGYTF. The CDR3 DNA is TGTGCCAGCAGGTTCCAGGCCGGGACAGGGTTTAACTATGGCTACACCTTC.

The table lists this clone with a few counts. Distinct nucleotide sequences in the sample also encode this CDR3. V gene TRBV2 combines with J gene TRBJ2-3, with D possibly TRBD1 on 5 matching bases. CDR1 and CDR2 (germline): SNHLY, FYNNEI. Trimming shortened V by 3 bases and J by 3 bases, and 7 bases separated the two germline ends. The CDR3 spans 13 residues. CDR3 amino acids: CASSDQGTDTQYF. The CDR3 region has the DNA TGTGCCAGCAGTGATCAGGGTACAGATACGCAGTATTTT.

The rearrangement uses TRBV29-1 and TRBJ2-3; 9 positions match TRBD1. Germline values: CDR1 SQVTM, CDR2 ANQGSEA. The CDR3 is made up of 13 amino acids. Trimming cost V 6 bases and J 3 bases; bases outside gene matches: 4. CDR3 bases: TGCAGCGTCGGGACAGGGATAACAGATACGCAGTATTTT. Translated: CSVGTGITDTQYF.

V usage is TRBV4-1 and J usage is TRBJ2-3, with D possibly matching TRBD2 (5 bases). This CDR3 contains 12 residues. Trimming left V 5 bases short and J 9 bases short, with 12 bases between. Germline CDR1 reads MGHRA; CDR2 reads YSYEKL. CDR3 bases: TGCGCCAGCAGCGCCGAGGGTGGCACGCAGTATTTT. Its protein product is CASSAEGGTQYF.

The rearrangement joins TRBV18 to TRBJ1-2; 9 positions match TRBD1. CDR3 length: 15 amino acids. Losses at the gene ends were 0 bases for V and 8 bases for J; bases not matched to a gene: 7. Per the germline V gene, CDR1 is KGHSH and CDR2 is LQKENI. CDR3 bases: TGTGCCAGCTCACCACCAGAAGGGACAGGGCCAGGCTACACCTTC. This codes for CASSPPEGTGPGYTF. Supplemented by reference TRBV18 and TRBJ1-2, the full variable domain reads NAGVMQNPRHLVRRRGQEARLRCSPMKGHSHVYWYRQLPEEGLKFMVYLQKENIIDESGMPKERFSAEFPKEGPSILRIQQVVRGDSAAYFCASSPPEGTGPGYTFGSGTRLTVV.

The table lists this clone with a few counts. The genes are TRBV19 and TRBJ1-1; D uncertain. Trimming took off 2 bases at V and 2 bases at J, with 9 bases between the two ends. Germline assignment: CDR1 LNHDA and CDR2 SQIVND (reference sequence). The CDR3 consists of 14 residues. CDR3 sequence: CASSITLVNTEAFF. DNA of the CDR3: TGTGCCAGTAGTATAACCCTGGTTAACACTGAAGCTTTCTTT.

The rearrangement uses TRBV30 and TRBJ1-1; no definite D call. The germline V and J ends were trimmed by 4 bases and 3 bases, with 21 bases remaining between them. This CDR3 has 16 amino acids. Germline V gene lookup returns CDR1 GTSNPN and CDR2 SVGIG (reference sequence). CDR3 loop: CAWTSGPTVTHTEAFF. CDR3 DNA sequence: TGTGCCTGGACATCCGGCCCCACCGTGACCCACACTGAAGCTTTCTTT.